This TCR beta chain is from a study of shared clonotypes between healthy human individuals. General study results and limits: Rarefaction analysis demonstrated incomplete sorted-subset sequencing notwithstanding large depth.

Produced via immunoSEQ multiplex PCR; TCRdb's table is partial and in-frame only. The data contain hundreds of thousands of clones, 74% of them singletons. A note on this clone: The antigen is undetermined.

CDR1 is LNHDA, CDR2 SQIVND, per germline (reference sequence). The CDR3 length is 16 residues. Trimming removed 9 bases at V and 3 bases at J, with 18 bases between. This clonotype was sampled from a woman aged 25 to 45 in good health. This sequence joins TRBV19 and TRBJ2-6; D possibly matches TRBD1 or TRBD2 (5 bases each). Material: memory CD4+ T cells sorted from blood. Described subset: CD45RA-negative fraction. The CDR3 spells CASRGPGADGANVLTF. In nucleotides, the CDR3 is TGTGCCAGCAGAGGCCCCGGGGCAGATGGGGCCAACGTCCTGACTTTC.